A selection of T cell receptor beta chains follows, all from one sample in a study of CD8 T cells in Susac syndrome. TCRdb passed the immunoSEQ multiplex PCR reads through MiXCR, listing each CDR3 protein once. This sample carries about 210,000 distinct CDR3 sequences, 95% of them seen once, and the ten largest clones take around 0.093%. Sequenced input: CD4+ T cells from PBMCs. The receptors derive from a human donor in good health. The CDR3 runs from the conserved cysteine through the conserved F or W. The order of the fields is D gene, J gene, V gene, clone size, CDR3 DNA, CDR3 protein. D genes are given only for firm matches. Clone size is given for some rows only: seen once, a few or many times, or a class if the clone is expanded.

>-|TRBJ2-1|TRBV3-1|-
TGTGCCAGCAGCCCGACAGGACAACGCAATGAGCAGTTCTTC
CASSPTGQRNEQFF
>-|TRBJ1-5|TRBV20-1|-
TGCAGTGCTAATCGTCCTGGCAATCAGCCCCAGCATTTT
CSANRPGNQPQHF
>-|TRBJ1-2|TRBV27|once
TGTGCCAGCAGTTCCCTTACAGTATCAACTAACTATGGCTACACCTTC
CASSSLTVSTNYGYTF
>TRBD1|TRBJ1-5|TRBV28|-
TGTGCCAGCAGTCCTCGACAGGGCTATAGCAATCAGCCCCAGCATTTT
CASSPRQGYSNQPQHF
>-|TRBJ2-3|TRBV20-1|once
TGCAGTGCGACGAGAGGGGAGCGGGGCACAGATACGCAGTATTTT
CSATRGERGTDTQYF
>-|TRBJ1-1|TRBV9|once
TGTGCCAGCAGCGAGACACTGAACACTGAAGCTTTCTTT
CASSETLNTEAFF
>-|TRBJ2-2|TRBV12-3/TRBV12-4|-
TGTGCCAGCGGCAGGGTGTTCGGGGAGCTGTTTTTT
CASGRVFGELFF
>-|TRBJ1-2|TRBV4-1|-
TGCGCCAGCAGCCAAGAATTGGACAGTGGGCTCTATGGCTACACCTTC
CASSQELDSGLYGYTF
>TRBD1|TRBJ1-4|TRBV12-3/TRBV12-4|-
TGTGCCAGCAGTTCAGGACAGGGGGTTGAAAAACTGTTTTTT
CASSSGQGVEKLFF
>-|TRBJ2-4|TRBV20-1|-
TGCAGCGCTAGCCCTACCACATGGCCGATAGCCAAAAACATTCAGTACTTC
CSASPTTWPIAKNIQYF